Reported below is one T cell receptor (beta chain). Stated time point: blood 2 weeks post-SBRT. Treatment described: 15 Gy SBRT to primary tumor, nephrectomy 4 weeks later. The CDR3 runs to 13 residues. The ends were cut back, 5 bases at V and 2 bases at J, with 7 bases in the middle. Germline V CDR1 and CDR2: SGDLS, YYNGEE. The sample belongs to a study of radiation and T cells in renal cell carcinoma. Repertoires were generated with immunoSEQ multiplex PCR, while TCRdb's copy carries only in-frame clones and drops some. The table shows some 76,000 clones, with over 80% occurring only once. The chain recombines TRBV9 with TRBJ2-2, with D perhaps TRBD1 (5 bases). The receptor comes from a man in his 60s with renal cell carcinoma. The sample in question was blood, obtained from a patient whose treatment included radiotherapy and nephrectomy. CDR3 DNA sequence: TGTGCCAGCAGAGGGGAAAACACCGGGGAGCTGTTTTTT. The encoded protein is CASRGENTGELFF.